The source of this T cell receptor beta chain is a study of T cell responses to AZD1222 COVID-19 vaccine. On the study more broadly: Pooled samples include second doses given at about 4 or 12 weeks.

The CDR3 extends over 18 amino acids. Trimming removed 4 bases at V and 5 bases at J, with 26 bases between. The germline V gene has CDR1 MGHRA and CDR2 YSYEKL. Of note for this clone: Its antigen is not known.

Whole-study results and caveats: Clonal diversity was possibly underestimated; the donors were predominantly white British and more often female. Close to half of all spike-specific TCRs reportedly target regions of the variants that are unmutated.

Assay used: immunoSEQ multiplex PCR; TCRdb lists only in-frame clones, some missing. The sample records some 180,000 clones, roughly 92% being singletons. The V call is TRBV4-1, the J call TRBJ1-2, with a weak D call TRBD1 (6 bases). This TCR was sampled from an adult in good health. The sequencing here drew on peripheral blood, taken on day 0 of AZD1222 vaccination. CDR3: CASSRPTPGHRAGYGYTF. In DNA, the CDR3 is TGCGCCAGCAGCCGACCAACCCCAGGGCACAGGGCGGGGTATGGCTACACCTTC.